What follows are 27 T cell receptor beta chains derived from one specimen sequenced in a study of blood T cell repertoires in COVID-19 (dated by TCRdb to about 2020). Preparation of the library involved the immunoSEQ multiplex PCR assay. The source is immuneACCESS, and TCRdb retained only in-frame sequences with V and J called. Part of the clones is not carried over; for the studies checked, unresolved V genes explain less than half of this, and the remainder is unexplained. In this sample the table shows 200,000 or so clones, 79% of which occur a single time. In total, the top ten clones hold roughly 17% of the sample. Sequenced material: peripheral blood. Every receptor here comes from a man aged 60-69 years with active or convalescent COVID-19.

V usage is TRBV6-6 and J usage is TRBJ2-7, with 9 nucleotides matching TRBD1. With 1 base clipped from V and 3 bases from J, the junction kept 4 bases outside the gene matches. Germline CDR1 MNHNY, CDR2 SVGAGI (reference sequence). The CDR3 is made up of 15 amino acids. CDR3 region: CASSYYPGQGYEQYF. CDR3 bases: TGTGCCAGCAGTTACTATCCGGGACAGGGCTACGAGCAGTACTTC.

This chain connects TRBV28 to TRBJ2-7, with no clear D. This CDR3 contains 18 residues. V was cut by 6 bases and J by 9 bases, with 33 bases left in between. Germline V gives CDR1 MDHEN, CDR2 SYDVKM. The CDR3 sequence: CASSPSTGFGSLFMSQYF. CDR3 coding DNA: TGTGCCAGCAGCCCCTCTACCGGTTTTGGTTCCCTCTTTATGTCGCAGTACTTC.

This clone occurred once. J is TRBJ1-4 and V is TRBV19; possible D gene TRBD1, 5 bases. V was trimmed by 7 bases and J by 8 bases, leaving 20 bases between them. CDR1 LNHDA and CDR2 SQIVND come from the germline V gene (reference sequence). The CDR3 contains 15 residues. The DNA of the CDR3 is TGTGCCAGTATGGACGGTGGGGCGATAGGAGAAAAACTGTTTTTT. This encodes CASMDGGAIGEKLFF.

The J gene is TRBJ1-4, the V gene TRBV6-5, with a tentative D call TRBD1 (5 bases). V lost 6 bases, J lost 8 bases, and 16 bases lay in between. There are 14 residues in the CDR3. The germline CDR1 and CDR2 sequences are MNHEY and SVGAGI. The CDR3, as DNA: TGTGCCAGCAGGGCTGGGGGGGGTGGCGAAAAACTGTTTTTT. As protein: CASRAGGGGEKLFF.

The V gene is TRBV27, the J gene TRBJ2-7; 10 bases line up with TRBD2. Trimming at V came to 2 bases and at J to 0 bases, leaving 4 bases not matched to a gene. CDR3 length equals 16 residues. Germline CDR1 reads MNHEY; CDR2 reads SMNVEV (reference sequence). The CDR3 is CASSLNSGRSSYEQYF. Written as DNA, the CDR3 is TGTGCCAGCAGTTTAAATAGCGGGAGGAGCTCCTACGAGCAGTACTTC.

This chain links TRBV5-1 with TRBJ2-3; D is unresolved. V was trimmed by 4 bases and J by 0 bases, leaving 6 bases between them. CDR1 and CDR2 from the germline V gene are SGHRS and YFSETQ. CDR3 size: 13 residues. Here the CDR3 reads CASSQTSTDTQYF. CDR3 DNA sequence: TGCGCCAGCAGCCAGACTAGCACAGATACGCAGTATTTT.

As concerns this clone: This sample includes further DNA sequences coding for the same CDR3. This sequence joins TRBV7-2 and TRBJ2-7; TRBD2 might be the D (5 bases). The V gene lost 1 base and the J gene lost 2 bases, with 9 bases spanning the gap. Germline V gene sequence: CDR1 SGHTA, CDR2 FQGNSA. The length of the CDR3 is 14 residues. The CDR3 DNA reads TGTGCCAGCAGCTTAGGAAAGGGAGCCTACGAGCAGTACTTC. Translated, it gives CASSLGKGAYEQYF.

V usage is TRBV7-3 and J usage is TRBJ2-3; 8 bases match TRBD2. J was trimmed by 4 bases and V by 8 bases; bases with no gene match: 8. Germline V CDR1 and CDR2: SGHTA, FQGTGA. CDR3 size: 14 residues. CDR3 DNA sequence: TGTGCCAGCGGGACTAGAGGTCTTGCAGATACGCAGTATTTT. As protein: CASGTRGLADTQYF.

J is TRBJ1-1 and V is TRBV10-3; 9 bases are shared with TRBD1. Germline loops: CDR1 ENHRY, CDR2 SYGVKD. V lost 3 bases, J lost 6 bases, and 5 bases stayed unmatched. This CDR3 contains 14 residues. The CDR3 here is CAISDQDRGSEAFF. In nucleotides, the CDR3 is TGTGCCATCAGTGATCAGGACAGGGGATCTGAAGCTTTCTTT.

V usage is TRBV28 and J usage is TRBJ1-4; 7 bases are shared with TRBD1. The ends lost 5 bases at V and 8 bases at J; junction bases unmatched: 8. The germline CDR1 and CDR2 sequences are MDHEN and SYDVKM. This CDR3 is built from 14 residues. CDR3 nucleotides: TGTGCCAGCAGTCTCGGACAGGCAAGGGAAAAACTGTTTTTT. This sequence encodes CASSLGQAREKLFF.

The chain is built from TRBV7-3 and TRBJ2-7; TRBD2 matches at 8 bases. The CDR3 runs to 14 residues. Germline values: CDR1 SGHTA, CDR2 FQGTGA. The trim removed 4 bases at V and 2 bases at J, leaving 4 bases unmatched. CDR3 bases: TGTGCCAGCAGCTCCTTAGCGGGGCCCTACGAGCAGTACTTC. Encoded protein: CASSSLAGPYEQYF.

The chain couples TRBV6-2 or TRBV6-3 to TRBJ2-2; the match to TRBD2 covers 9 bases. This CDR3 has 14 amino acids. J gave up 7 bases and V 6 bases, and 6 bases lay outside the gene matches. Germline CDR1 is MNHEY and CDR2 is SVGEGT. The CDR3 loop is CASSLAGWGGELFF. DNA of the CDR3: TGTGCCAGCAGCCTAGCGGGATGGGGCGGGGAGCTGTTTTTT.

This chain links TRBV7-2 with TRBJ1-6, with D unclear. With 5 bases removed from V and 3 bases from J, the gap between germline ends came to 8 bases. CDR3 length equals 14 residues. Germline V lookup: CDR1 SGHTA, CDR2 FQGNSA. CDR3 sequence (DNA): TGTGCCAGCAGCCTCAGGAACTATAATTCACCCCTCCACTTT. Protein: CASSLRNYNSPLHF.

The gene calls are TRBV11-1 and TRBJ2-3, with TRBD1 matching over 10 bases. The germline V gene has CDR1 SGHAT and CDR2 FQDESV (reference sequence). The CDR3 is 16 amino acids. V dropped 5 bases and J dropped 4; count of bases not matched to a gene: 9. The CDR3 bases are TGTGCCAGCAGCGCCCGGGACAGGGGCTCGGCAGATACGCAGTATTTT. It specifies CASSARDRGSADTQYF.

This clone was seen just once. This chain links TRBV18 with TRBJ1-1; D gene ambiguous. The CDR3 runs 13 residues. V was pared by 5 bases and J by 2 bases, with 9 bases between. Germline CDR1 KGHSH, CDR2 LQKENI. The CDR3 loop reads CASSSNTNTEAFF. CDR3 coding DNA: TGTGCCAGCTCAAGCAATACCAACACTGAAGCTTTCTTT.

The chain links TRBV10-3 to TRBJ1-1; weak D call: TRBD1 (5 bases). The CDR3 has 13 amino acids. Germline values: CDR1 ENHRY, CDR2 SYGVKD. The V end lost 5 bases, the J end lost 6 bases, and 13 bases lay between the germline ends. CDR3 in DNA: TGTGCCATCAGTCGGCAGGGAAGGGCTGAAGCTTTCTTT. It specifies CAISRQGRAEAFF.

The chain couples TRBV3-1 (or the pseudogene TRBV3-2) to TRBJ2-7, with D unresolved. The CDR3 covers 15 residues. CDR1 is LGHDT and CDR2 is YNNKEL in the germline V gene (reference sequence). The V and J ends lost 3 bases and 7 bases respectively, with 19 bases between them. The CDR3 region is CASSHTVRPRSEQYF. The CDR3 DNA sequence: TGTGCCAGCAGCCACACCGTGCGTCCCCGCTCGGAGCAGTACTTC.

The CDR3 region is CASSQDVATNEKLFF. CDR3 DNA sequence: TGTGCCAGCAGCCAAGACGTTGCAACTAATGAAAAACTGTTTTTT. The chain recombines TRBV3-1 (or the pseudogene TRBV3-2) with TRBJ1-4, with D uncertain. In germline, CDR1 is LGHDT, CDR2 YNNKEL (reference sequence). The CDR3 totals 15 residues. V dropped 0 bases and J dropped 0 bases, with 5 bases sitting between them.

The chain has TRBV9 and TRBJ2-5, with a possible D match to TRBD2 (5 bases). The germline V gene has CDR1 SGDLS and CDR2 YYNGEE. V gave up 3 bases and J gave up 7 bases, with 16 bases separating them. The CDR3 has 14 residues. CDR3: CASSGSEAPGTQYF. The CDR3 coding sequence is TGTGCCAGCAGCGGGTCGGAGGCCCCCGGGACCCAGTACTTC.

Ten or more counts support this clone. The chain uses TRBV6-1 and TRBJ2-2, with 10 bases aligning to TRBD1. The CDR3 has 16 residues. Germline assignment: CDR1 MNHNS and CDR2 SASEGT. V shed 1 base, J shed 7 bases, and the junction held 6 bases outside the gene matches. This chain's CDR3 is CASSEGTGGYIGELFF. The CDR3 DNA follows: TGTGCCAGCAGTGAAGGGACAGGGGGGTATATCGGGGAGCTGTTTTTT.

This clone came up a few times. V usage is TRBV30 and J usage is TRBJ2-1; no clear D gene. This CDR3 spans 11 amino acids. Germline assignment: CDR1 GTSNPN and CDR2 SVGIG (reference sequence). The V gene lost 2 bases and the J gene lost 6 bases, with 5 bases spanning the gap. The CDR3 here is CAWSSINEQFF. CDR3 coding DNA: TGTGCCTGGAGTTCTATCAATGAGCAGTTCTTC.

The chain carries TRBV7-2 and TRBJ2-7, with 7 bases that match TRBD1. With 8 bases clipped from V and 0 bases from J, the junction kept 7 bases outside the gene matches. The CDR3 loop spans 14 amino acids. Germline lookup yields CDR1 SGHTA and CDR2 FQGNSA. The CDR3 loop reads CASGGQVSSYEQYF. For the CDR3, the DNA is TGTGCCAGCGGCGGACAGGTTAGCTCCTACGAGCAGTACTTC.

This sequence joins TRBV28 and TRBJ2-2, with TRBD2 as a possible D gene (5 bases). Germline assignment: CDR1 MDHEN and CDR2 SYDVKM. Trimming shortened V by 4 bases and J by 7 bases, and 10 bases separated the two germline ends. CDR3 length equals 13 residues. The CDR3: CASSSSPGGELFF. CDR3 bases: TGTGCCAGCAGTTCTAGCCCGGGCGGGGAGCTGTTTTTT.

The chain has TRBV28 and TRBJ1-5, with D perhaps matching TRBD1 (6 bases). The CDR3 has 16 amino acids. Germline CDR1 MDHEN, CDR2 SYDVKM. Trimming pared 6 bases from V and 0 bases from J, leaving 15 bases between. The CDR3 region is CASRRSRTVSNQPQHF. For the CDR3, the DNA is TGTGCCAGCAGGAGATCTAGGACAGTTAGCAATCAGCCCCAGCATTTT. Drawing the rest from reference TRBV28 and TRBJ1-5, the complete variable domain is DVKVTQSSRYLVKRTGEKVFLECVQDMDHENMFWYRQDPGLGLRLIYFSYDVKMKEKGDIPEGYSVSREKKERFSLILESASTNQTSMYLCASRRSRTVSNQPQHFGDGTRLSIL.

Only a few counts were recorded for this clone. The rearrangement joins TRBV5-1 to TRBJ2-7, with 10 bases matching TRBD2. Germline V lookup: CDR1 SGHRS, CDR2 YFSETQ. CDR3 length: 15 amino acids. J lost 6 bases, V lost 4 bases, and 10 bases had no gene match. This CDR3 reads CASSPNPSGSREQYF. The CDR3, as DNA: TGCGCCAGCAGCCCTAACCCTAGCGGGAGTCGCGAGCAGTACTTC.

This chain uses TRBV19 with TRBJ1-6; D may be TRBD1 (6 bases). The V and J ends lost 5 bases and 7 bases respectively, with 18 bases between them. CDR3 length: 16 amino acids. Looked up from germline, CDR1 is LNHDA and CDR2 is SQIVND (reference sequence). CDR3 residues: CASSAGARGRNSPLHF. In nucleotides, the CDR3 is TGTGCCAGTAGTGCGGGGGCCAGGGGTAGAAATTCACCCCTCCACTTT.

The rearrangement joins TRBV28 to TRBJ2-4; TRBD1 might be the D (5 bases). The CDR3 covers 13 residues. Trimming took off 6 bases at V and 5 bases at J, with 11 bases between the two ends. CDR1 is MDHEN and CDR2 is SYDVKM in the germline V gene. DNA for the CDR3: TGTGCCAGCAGCCTGACAGTGCAAAACATTCAGTACTTC. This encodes CASSLTVQNIQYF.